This passage covers 26 T cell receptor beta chains from one sample sequenced in a study of vaccination and CD4 T cells after COVID-19. As to treatment: 10-day PBMC culture with coronavirus spike peptide pools or control peptides (ViraFEST assay). Their antigens remain unidentified. Sequence data for DNA of cultured CD4+ T cells were generated by the Oncomine TCR Beta short-read assay. TCRdb ran MiXCR on the PCR reads and lists one entry per CDR3 protein. The sample comprises roughly 20,000 distinct CDR3 sequences, roughly 51% of which are singletons, and 8% to 9.5% rests with the top ten. Sequences were obtained from CD4+ T cells from blood, cultured in vitro. The receptor set was obtained from a human donor who had recovered from COVID-19.

This clonotype was observed a handful of times. The rearrangement links TRBV7-2 to TRBJ2-2; 8 nucleotides match TRBD2. The V and J ends lost 6 bases and 8 bases, in that order; junction bases with no gene match: 11. Germline CDR1 SGHTA, CDR2 FQGNSA. This CDR3 contains 15 residues. The CDR3 sequence is CASSPGGREGGELFF. In DNA form, the CDR3 reads TGTGCCAGCAGTCCCGGGGGCCGGGAGGGTGGGGAGCTGTTTTTT.

The chain uses TRBV11-2 and TRBJ1-2, with D uncertain. V was cut by 2 bases and J by 2 bases, with 9 bases left in between. The length of the CDR3 is 14 residues. The germline CDR1 and CDR2 sequences are SGHAT and FQNNGV. The CDR3 DNA reads TGTGCCAGCAGCTTAAACAACCCAAACTATGGCTACACCTTC. Its translation is CASSLNNPNYGYTF.

V usage is TRBV20-1 and J usage is TRBJ1-1; no clear D. Trimming removed 2 bases from V and 5 bases from J, with 15 bases in between. The CDR3 spans 14 residues. Germline CDR1 DFQATT, CDR2 SNEGSKA (reference sequence). This chain's CDR3 is CSARNSSSWTEAFF. The CDR3 DNA follows: TGCAGTGCTAGAAACTCTTCAAGCTGGACTGAAGCTTTCTTT.

For the CDR3, the DNA is TGTGCCAGCAGCTCCCGAGGTCTAGCGGACAATGAGCAGTTCTTC. Residues: CASSSRGLADNEQFF. The chain has TRBV7-2 and TRBJ2-1, with 7 bases aligning to TRBD2. Germline V gene data show CDR1 as SGHTA and CDR2 as FQGNSA. This CDR3 has 15 amino acids. The V gene end was trimmed by 4 bases and the J gene end by 5 bases; junction bases not matched to a gene: 8.

The chain combines TRBV11-2 with TRBJ2-7; 10 bases are a match to TRBD1. Germline trimming cut 5 bases from V and 3 bases from J; bases unmatched to any gene: 10. The germline V gene has CDR1 SGHAT and CDR2 FQNNGV. CDR3 length equals 16 residues. The CDR3 sequence is CASSRIRDRGIYEQYF. In nucleotides, the CDR3 is TGTGCCAGCAGCAGAATCCGGGACAGGGGCATCTACGAGCAGTACTTC.

The chain recombines TRBV11-2 with TRBJ2-5; 9 nucleotides line up with TRBD1. The CDR3 extends over 14 amino acids. The V and J ends lost 5 bases and 4 bases, in that order; junction bases with no gene match: 5. Germline CDR1 SGHAT, CDR2 FQNNGV. The CDR3 spells CASSRTGQGETQYF. The CDR3, as DNA: TGTGCCAGCAGCCGTACGGGACAGGGAGAGACCCAGTACTTC.

This clonotype was counted between two and nine times. Written as DNA, the CDR3 is TGTGCCAGCAGTTCGGACAGGGATGAGGATGGCTACACCTTC. This translates into CASSSDRDEDGYTF. The chain joins TRBV28 to TRBJ1-2; 8 nucleotides match TRBD1. With V trimmed by 4 bases and J by 6 bases, 7 bases remained unmatched. The CDR3 extends over 14 amino acids. Germline V lookup: CDR1 MDHEN, CDR2 SYDVKM.

This clonotype was seen a handful of times. The genes are TRBV12-3 or TRBV12-4 and TRBJ1-6; 10 nucleotides agree with TRBD1. V shed 6 bases and J 9 bases; nucleotides not matched to a gene: 5. The CDR3 contains 14 residues. This CDR3 is CASSRTGGSSPLHF. The CDR3 region has the DNA TGTGCCAGCAGCCGGACAGGGGGAAGTTCACCCCTCCACTTT.

The rearrangement links TRBV5-4 to TRBJ2-5, with 12 positions matching TRBD2. Germline-derived CDR1 and CDR2 are SGHNT and YYREEE (reference sequence). The CDR3 runs 16 residues. The V and J ends lost 4 bases and 2 bases, in that order; junction bases with no gene match: 6. As DNA, the CDR3 is TGTGCCAGCAGCCTACGACTAGCGGGGGATCAAGAGACCCAGTACTTC. It encodes CASSLRLAGDQETQYF.

This clonotype appeared a few times. The chain links TRBV2 to TRBJ2-2; D perhaps matches TRBD1 (5 bases). Between the trimmed V and J ends, which lost 9 bases and 0 bases, there was a span of 14 bases. The V gene's germline CDR1 is SNHLY and CDR2 FYNNEI. The CDR3 spans 15 residues. The CDR3 loop is CASSQGWPNTGELFF. CDR3 nucleotide sequence: TGTGCCAGTTCCCAGGGTTGGCCGAACACCGGGGAGCTGTTTTTT.

On this clonotype: At one end the junction does not follow the germline gene, possibly because of a read error. V is TRBV28 and J is TRBJ1-1, with 9 bases lining up with TRBD1. CDR3 length: 20 residues. Germline CDR1 is MDHEN and CDR2 is SYDVKM. CDR3 coding DNA: TGTGCCAGCAAGGTTTACTCGTTCGAAAGACAGGGGGTCGGGAACACTGAAGCTTTCTTC. Protein sequence: CASKVYSFERQGVGNTEAFF.

The V call is TRBV6-1, the J call TRBJ2-7; 11 nucleotides align to TRBD1. The CDR3 covers 14 residues. V shed 10 bases, J shed 3 bases, and the junction held 8 bases outside the gene matches. CDR1 and CDR2 (germline): MNHNS, SASEGT. CDR3: CATKGQGAIYEQYF. The CDR3 DNA reads TGTGCCACTAAAGGACAGGGGGCAATCTACGAGCAGTACTTC.

The V and J genes are TRBV21-1 and TRBJ2-5. TRBV21-1 represents a pseudogene. The CDR3 contains 14 residues. The CDR3 sequence: CASSKALQRETQYF. The DNA of the CDR3 is TGTGCCAGCAGCAAAGCTCTCCAAAGAGAGACCCAGTACTTC.

About this clonotype itself: The junction differs from germline at one of its ends, possibly a read error. The chain combines TRBV7-2 with TRBJ1-2, with 8 bases matching TRBD1. Germline values: CDR1 SGHTA, CDR2 FQGNSA. The CDR3 has 14 amino acids. CDR3 nucleotide sequence: TGCGCCAGCAGCCAAGACAGGGGCATGAATGGCTACACCTTC. This codes for CASSQDRGMNGYTF.

J is TRBJ2-7 and V is TRBV27; D is perhaps TRBD1 (5 bases). This CDR3 is built from 13 residues. Germline V lookup: CDR1 MNHEY, CDR2 SMNVEV (reference sequence). The V gene lost 4 bases and the J gene lost 6 bases, with 13 bases spanning the gap. For the CDR3, the DNA is TGTGCCAGCAGTTCAAGGACACCCTCCGAGCAGTACTTC. Its protein product is CASSSRTPSEQYF.

V and J are TRBV20-1 and TRBJ2-3; possibly TRBD2 for D (6 bases). Germline V CDR1 and CDR2: DFQATT, SNEGSKA (reference sequence). V lost 3 bases to trimming and J lost 0 bases, with 13 bases between them. CDR3 length: 15 amino acids. CDR3 in amino acids: CSASKTSLSTDTQYF. The CDR3 DNA follows: TGCAGTGCTAGCAAGACTAGTCTTAGCACAGATACGCAGTATTTT.

In DNA, the CDR3 is TGTGCCAGCAGTGGACAGAGGAATGAGCAGTTCTTC. This sequence encodes CASSGQRNEQFF. This sequence joins TRBV6-2 or TRBV6-3 and TRBJ2-1, with D tentatively TRBD1 (6 bases). CDR3 length equals 12 residues. The germline V and J ends were trimmed by 5 bases and 7 bases, with 9 bases remaining between them. Per germline, CDR1 MNHEY and CDR2 SVGEGT.

V gene TRBV7-9 combines with J gene TRBJ1-1, with 7 bases lining up with TRBD1. Trimming cost V 2 bases and J 1 base; bases outside gene matches: 7. There are 16 residues in the CDR3. CDR1 and CDR2 (germline): SEHNR, FQNEAQ (reference sequence). The CDR3 nucleotides are TGTGCCAGCAGCTTACAGACAGGGTGGTCGAACACTGAAGCTTTCTTT. Its protein is CASSLQTGWSNTEAFF.

This chain links TRBV12-3 or TRBV12-4 with TRBJ2-2, with 7 nucleotides matching TRBD2. This CDR3 is 17 amino acids long. The V gene end was trimmed by 1 base and the J gene end by 5 bases; junction bases not matched to a gene: 10. CDR3 DNA: TGTGCCAGCAGTTTAGGGCGGTCCAGCGGGGATACCGGGGAGCTGTTTTTT. As protein: CASSLGRSSGDTGELFF.

J is TRBJ1-2 and V is TRBV19; perhaps TRBD1 as D (5 bases). CDR1 is LNHDA, CDR2 SQIVND, per germline (reference sequence). CDR3 length: 12 amino acids. Trimming shortened V by 5 bases and J by 5 bases, and 9 bases separated the two germline ends. The DNA of the CDR3 is TGTGCCAGTAGTCCCAGACAGTATGGCTACACCTTC. It is translated as CASSPRQYGYTF.

The chain couples TRBV11-2 to TRBJ2-3; D possibly corresponds to TRBD2 (6 bases). This CDR3 is built from 14 residues. Germline V gene data show CDR1 as SGHAT and CDR2 as FQNNGV. The germline V and J ends were trimmed by 3 bases and 4 bases, with 11 bases remaining between them. The CDR3, as DNA: TGTGCCAGCAGCTTTCTGGCGGGACCAGATACGCAGTATTTT. Protein product: CASSFLAGPDTQYF.

This chain connects TRBV29-1 to TRBJ2-3, with 8 bases aligning to TRBD2. This CDR3 comprises 16 residues. J was trimmed by 2 bases and V by 4 bases; bases with no gene match: 11. The germline V gene has CDR1 SQVTM and CDR2 ANQGSEA. The CDR3 nucleotides are TGCAGCGTTGGACAGACGGCGCGGGGGGTCACAGATACGCAGTATTTT. This encodes CSVGQTARGVTDTQYF.

This clonotype turned up a few times. J is TRBJ1-2 and V is TRBV20-1, with D tentatively TRBD1 (5 bases). The CDR3 length is 12 residues. The V and J ends lost 3 bases and 8 bases respectively, with 13 bases between them. Germline V gives CDR1 DFQATT, CDR2 SNEGSKA (reference sequence). The CDR3: CSARGPRGGYTF. CDR3 bases: TGCAGTGCTAGGGGGCCCCGTGGGGGCTACACCTTC.

The chain recombines TRBV5-1 with TRBJ1-5, with a possible D match to TRBD1 (5 bases). Germline CDR1 reads SGHRS; CDR2 reads YFSETQ. The CDR3 totals 16 residues. The V end lost 4 bases, the J end lost 3 bases, and 17 bases lay between the germline ends. The CDR3 nucleotides are TGCGCCAGCAGCCCCCTGGGGGGGAACTTCAATCAGCCCCAGCATTTT. Protein product: CASSPLGGNFNQPQHF.

The chain carries TRBV20-1 and TRBJ2-7, with 8 bases lining up with TRBD1. Germline V gene lookup returns CDR1 DFQATT and CDR2 SNEGSKA (reference sequence). V dropped 4 bases and J dropped 5; count of bases not matched to a gene: 13. The length of the CDR3 is 15 residues. The CDR3 here is CSAIPLRTGRDEQYF. The DNA for the CDR3 is TGCAGTGCTATACCCCTACGGACAGGGAGAGACGAGCAGTACTTC.

The chain uses TRBV5-4 and TRBJ2-7; weak D call: TRBD2 (5 bases). Trimming removed 4 bases at V and 5 bases at J, with 22 bases between. This CDR3 comprises 16 residues. Germline CDR1 reads SGHNT; CDR2 reads YYREEE (reference sequence). DNA for the CDR3: TGTGCCAGCAGCATAGAACTCGGCGGGTCCCCCGACGAGCAGTACTTC. This translates into CASSIELGGSPDEQYF.